This T cell receptor (beta chain) stems from a study of blood T cell repertoires in COVID-19. Study-wide context: Samples of COVID-19 (acute and convalescent) were obtained from the United States, Italy and Spain. Nucleic acid was either cDNA or gDNA, and it came from T cells, B-cell-depleted T cells, or PBMCs.

V lost 4 bases to trimming and J lost 4 bases; unmatched junction nucleotides: 8. The CDR3 has 15 amino acids. Germline loops: CDR1 LNHDA, CDR2 SQIVND (reference sequence). Per the original data handling: Reference gene primers were amplified, and this amplification served to estimate nucleated cell counts. Sequenced by immunoSEQ multiplex PCR; TCRdb stores in-frame clones only, minus some. V and J calls plus clone size are reproduced from that table; the DNA served to infer D and trimming. The data show about 180,000 clones, with roughly nine tenths seen just once and approximately 2% held by the top ten.

The sample comprised peripheral blood. The TCR originated in a man younger than 35 who had recovered from COVID-19. V gene TRBV19 combines with J gene TRBJ1-1, with 8 nucleotides matching TRBD1. The CDR3 DNA is TGTGCCAGTAGTAGTGACAGGGGAGACCGCACTGAAGCTTTCTTT. It codes for CASSSDRGDRTEAFF.